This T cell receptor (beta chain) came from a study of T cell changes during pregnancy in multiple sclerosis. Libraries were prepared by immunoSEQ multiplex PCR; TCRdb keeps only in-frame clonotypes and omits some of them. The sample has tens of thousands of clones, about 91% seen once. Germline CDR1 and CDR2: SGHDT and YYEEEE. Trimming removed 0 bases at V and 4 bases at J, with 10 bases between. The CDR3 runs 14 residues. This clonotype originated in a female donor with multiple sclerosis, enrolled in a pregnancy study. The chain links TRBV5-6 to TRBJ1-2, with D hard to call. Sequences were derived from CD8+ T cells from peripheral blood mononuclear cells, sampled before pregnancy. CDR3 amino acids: CASSLGGSSYGYTF. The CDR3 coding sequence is TGTGCCAGCAGCTTGGGCGGCAGCTCCTATGGCTACACCTTC.